This T cell receptor (beta chain) was identified during a study of blood T cell repertoires in COVID-19 (dated by TCRdb to about 2020). About the investigation overall: Samples covering the acute and convalescent phases of COVID-19 were provided by collaborators in the United States, Italy and Spain. Sample metadata almost always included a de-identified subject ID, COVID-19 status, age in years and sex. Samples were obtained from the ongoing ImmuneRACE study (first 160 participants) and from 1,254 subjects provided by 6 global collaborators. Subjects who had been exposed to COVID-19, were actively infected with it, or had recovered from it provided the deeply sampled blood TCRbeta repertoires that made up the dataset. The material from the prospective study consisted of cDNA or gDNA derived from T cells, B-cell-depleted T cells, or PBMCs. The repertoires were released in a freely available public database meant as a resource for research on the immune response to SARS-CoV-2. Where HLA class I and class II types were available, the types were taken from metadata supplied by the sample provider, not from assay-based typing.

In Seattle, one collaborating source enrolled patients while the infection was active and tracked those patients longitudinally over the course of disease. Collaborating institutions collected whole blood in K2EDTA tubes following their own protocols. For TCRbeta analysis, collaborators shipped samples in one of three forms: frozen whole blood, isolated PBMCs, or DNA extracted from either of those sample types. Paper-wide results and their limitations: How much clinical and demographic metadata was included differed by source and by participant, and the metadata was provided uncurated.

Counted from cysteine to phenylalanine, this CDR3 has 15 amino acids. The DNA shown is the 45-base CDR3, in frame from base 1. Reading the germline V gene (reference sequence) gives CDR1 SGHNT and CDR2 YYREEE. Compared with germline, V lacks 4 bases and J lacks 0 bases; bases without a gene match: 7. A remark on this clone: No antigen is known for it. Within one base of it there is no much larger clone, and no base qualities were kept.

TCRbeta CDR3 regions were amplified from genomic DNA using the immunoSEQ Assay, a bias-controlled multiplex PCR. Per the original workflow: Nucleated cell counts per sample were estimated from amplification of reference gene primers within the assay. To quantify the absolute abundance of each unique TCRbeta CDR3 rearrangement, sequence reads were collapsed and filtered. For each sample, productive Simpson clonality was calculated as the square root of Simpson's diversity index over productive rearrangements. TCRdb retrieved this table from immuneACCESS and kept in-frame rearrangements only. Not all clones are present; in checked studies, unresolved V genes account for under half, and no reason is known for the remainder. V and J calls and clone size are as listed in that table; D and trimming were resolved from the DNA. Recorded for this sample are 300,000 to 400,000 clones; about nine tenths of them occurred a single time. Together, the top ten hold roughly 8.9% of the sample.

The source material was peripheral blood. Recombination joined TRBV5-4 with TRBJ2-7; the central 7 bases match TRBD2. This clonotype originated in a man aged 25 to 40 with COVID-19, enrolled during active disease. The sequenced DNA is TGTGCCAGCAGCGAGGGGCTAGCGGCCTCCTACGAGCAGTACTTC. The translation is CASSEGLAASYEQYF.